The T cell receptor beta chain under discussion was sequenced for a study of T cell responses to AZD1222 COVID-19 vaccine listed by TCRdb under 2021. Describing the broader study: AZD1222 recipients given second doses at about 4 weeks or at about 12 weeks were pooled, since spike-specific TCR depth and breadth were not found to differ between the two schedules. A total of just over 230 trial participants underwent TCR sequencing, of whom approximately 200 had received two doses of AZD1222 and about 26 had received two doses of the MenACWY control vaccine. Trial participants were enrolled into age subgroups of 18-55, 56-69 and 70-plus years, which contained 148, 28 and 57 TCR-sequenced participants, respectively. Results and caveats for the whole study, not just this receptor: Only 5 to 7 AZD1222 recipients were SARS-CoV-2 seropositive at baseline, limiting conclusions about previously exposed vaccinees. Because no samples from the day 14 peak response were available, repertoires could be characterized only after the peak T cell response. Participants were mostly white British and included more females than males, and it was suggested by the authors that clonal diversity may have been underestimated. After two AZD1222 doses, both the breadth and the depth of spike-specific TCRs were significantly higher than at day 0 and than in MenACWY recipients. Epitopes outside the regions mutated in the B.1.351 and B.1.1.7 variants were reportedly recognized by nearly half of the unique spike-specific TCRs. Vaccine-associated CD4 TCRs spanned the whole spike protein, with dominant responses in regions 160-218 and 743-854. In the small 56-69-year group, the increase in depth fell short of significance, most likely because of low power.

Reading from cysteine to phenylalanine, the CDR3 counts 15 amino acids. The sequence is cut down to CDR3 DNA, 45 bases in frame from base 1. V loses 6 bases at its end and J loses 2 bases; junction bases beyond the gene matches: 5. According to the germline V gene, CDR1 reads KGHSH and CDR2 reads LQKENI. According to the study, the label for this sample's time point signals: baseline before first vaccination. The vaccinee samples were drawn from two UK trials, COV001 and COV002, one of which was a single-blind randomized controlled phase 2/3 trial testing AZD1222 (ChAdOx1 nCoV-19) in healthy adults. Trial participant PBMC samples were collected at day 0 and day 28 after the second dose for TCRbeta chain sequencing. The CDR3 regions of human TCRbeta chains were analyzed by immunosequencing. In the authors' own workflow: Repertoire TCRs were checked for matches against a reference library of SARS-CoV-2-specific TCRs that had been generated using the MIRA antigen-specificity platform. Breadth was defined as the fraction of unique TCRs that were SARS-CoV-2-associated. Depth was defined as the fraction of total T cells that were SARS-CoV-2-associated. Using the MIRA data, every spike-specific TCR was mapped to the spike region that the TCR reacted to and assigned to either a CD4 or a CD8 class. Log10-transformed breadth and depth values were compared by one-way ANOVA with Sidak's multiple comparisons tests. Not all clones reach the TCRdb copy of this immuneACCESS table, which keeps in-frame sequences only. Checked studies attribute under half of the gap to unresolved V genes and leave the rest unexplained. V and J calls and clone size come straight from that table; D and trimming were deduced from the DNA. Recorded for this sample are some 130,000 clones; 90% to 95% of them occurred a single time. The biggest ten clones account for 1.5% to 2% of the sample.

This clone was detected only once. Its antigen is still unknown. No much larger clone exists at a distance of one base, and base qualities are not known. Sequenced material: peripheral blood, taken on day 0 of AZD1222 vaccination. The origin of this receptor is an adult in good health. The sequence is built from TRBV18 and TRBJ1-5, with TRBD1 matching 9 junction bases. The sequence in DNA is TGTGCCAGCTCTCCAGACAGGGGGGGCAATCAGCCCCAGCATTTT. It translates to CASSPDRGGNQPQHF.